This record concerns one T cell receptor beta chain sequence. Which antigen it targets is not known. No per-base quality is available; no much larger clone lies one base away. The donors were roughly 40 Caucasian individuals from Russia, aged roughly 6 to 90 years, who were systemically healthy. Around 10 milliliters of peripheral blood were collected from each donor into EDTA-treated Vacutainer tubes. Ficoll-Paque density-gradient centrifugation was used to isolate PBMCs, with at least 6.5 million per sample. Trizol reagent was used to extract total RNA from the PBMCs, yielding at least 6 micrograms per sample. The percentages of naive CD45RAhigh/CD27high T cells were determined by flow cytometry on a PBMC aliquot from every donor. These data are taken from a study of blood T cells in healthy people across ages (dated by TCRdb to between 2014 and 2017). With regard to the full study: In model experiments, template switching captured about one uniquely barcoded TCR beta cDNA molecule for every two T cells. Donors were grouped into four age groups: young (average 16 years), middle-aged (39), aged (around 60) and long-lived (less than 85). To avoid experimental bias, donors of different ages were randomly spread across the sequencing lanes. Using deep sequencing normalized with unique cDNA molecular identifiers, the study measured how TCR beta repertoire diversity changes with age. Two additional independent replicas of 1 million unique cDNA reads from the same blood draw were analyzed for two donors (one aged 18 to 30 and one aged 80 or older).

V loses 6 bases of germline sequence and J loses 5 bases, and the interval between the two ends is 26 bases. The CDR3 has 17 amino acids, counting the end cysteine and phenylalanine. Here the CDR3 DNA is all that survives: 51 bases in frame from base 1. The germline V gene (reference sequence) provides CDR1 DFQATT and CDR2 SNEGSKA. What the study reported, not specific to this receptor: Observed TCR beta diversity correlated strongly with the percentage of naive T cells measured by flow cytometry. The long-lived group showed more naive CD4+ T cells, fewer expanded clones and increased TCR diversity than the aged group, suggesting age selection. Estimates of total diversity based on one million sequenced T cells were regarded as lower bounds and as underestimates. Because the CMV infection status of the donors was unknown, age-related changes in expanded clonotypes may potentially have been confounded. As age increased, observed TCR beta diversity per million T cells dropped in a roughly linear way, and a significant reduction was already evident by age around 41. Conclusive comparison of naive and antigen-experienced compartments was prevented by the profiling of bulk unsorted PBMCs.

Libraries were made using 5' RACE. Sequenced on an Illumina HiSeq 2500. A second PCR of about 6 to 11 cycles was performed with a sample-barcoded 5' primer and a J-beta primer mix. Each TCR beta cDNA molecule received a unique molecular identifier from a template-switch 5' adaptor carrying 12 random nucleotides. Each sample yielded at least 3 million CDR3-containing paired-end reads. First-strand cDNA synthesis was performed from all RNA using the Mint cDNA synthesis kit, with priming by a TRBC-specific oligonucleotide. After uracil-DNA glycosylase treatment, a first 18-cycle PCR used universal primers M1SS and BC2_uni_R on all cDNA. Under the source paper's analysis protocol: Each sample was normalized by randomly selecting 1 million high-quality reads, each carrying a distinct molecular identifier. Reads sharing molecular identifiers were discarded rather than binned into consensus sequences. MiTCR, with a Q25 quality threshold and the strictest error-elimination algorithm, was used for CDR3 identification, clonotype clustering and error correction. Lower-bound total TCR beta diversity was estimated with a nonparametric unseen species model using Euler transformation. Using fastp trimming at Q25 and MiXCR clonotype assembly, TCRdb reanalyzed the public sequencing data and kept in-frame beta chains. Each entry is one CDR3 protein sequence, shown with its most common DNA and genes. TCRdb's processing, not the authors', yielded these V and J calls. This sample is represented by 600,000 to 850,000 distinct CDR3 sequences; around 46% of them were singletons. The ten largest make up more than 20% of the sample.

This sequence uses TRBV20-1 and TRBJ2-1; TRBD2 is a possible D gene, resting on 7 matching bases. Sequences were obtained from blood. The TCR was taken from a woman aged 60-75 years in good health. This receptor carries the CDR3 CSAPWGASTRGDNEQFF. The sequenced DNA: TGCAGTGCCCCTTGGGGGGCTAGCACACGGGGGGACAATGAGCAGTTCTTC.